A selection of T cell receptor beta chains follows, all from one sample in a study of cytomegalovirus exposure and HLA in healthy donors. Generated by immunoSEQ multiplex PCR, the TCRdb table keeps only in-frame clones and is missing some. The sample comprises 180,000 or so clones, 60% to 85% of which are singletons, and about 1.5% rests with the top ten. Sample: PBMCs. The receptors originated from a young man in good health and CMV-seronegative. The CDR3 runs from the conserved cysteine through the conserved F or W. A D gene is named only where the DNA matches it firmly. Size tells how often a clone was seen (once, few, many) or the class of an expanded clone, and some rows leave it out.

clone size	V gene	J gene	D gene	CDR3 protein	CDR3 DNA
-	TRBV19	TRBJ1-5	-	CASNGRFEGRSLVQPQHF	TGTGCCAGTAATGGACGGTTCGAGGGCAGGTCTTTGGTTCAGCCCCAGCATTTT
-	TRBV28	TRBJ1-3	-	CASSFQGMSGNTIYF	TGTGCCAGCAGTTTTCAGGGGATGTCTGGAAACACCATATATTTT
-	TRBV7-3	TRBJ1-1	TRBD1	CASSPSTGRNTEAFF	TGTGCCAGCAGCCCCTCGACAGGGAGGAACACTGAAGCTTTCTTT
few	TRBV30	TRBJ1-1	-	CAWSVGRRNTEAFF	TGTGCCTGGAGTGTGGGCCGACGGAACACTGAAGCTTTCTTT
-	TRBV28	TRBJ2-7	-	CASSLAGIDEQYF	TGTGCCAGCAGTTTAGCGGGTATCGACGAGCAGTACTTC
-	TRBV6-5	TRBJ1-2	TRBD1	CASSRGTGQGYTF	TGTGCCAGCAGCAGAGGGACAGGGCAGGGCTACACCTTC
-	TRBV4-2	TRBJ2-2	TRBD2	CASSQGSGRGTGELFF	TGTGCCAGCAGCCAAGGGAGCGGGAGAGGCACCGGGGAGCTGTTTTTT
-	TRBV27	TRBJ2-7	-	CASRAAGYEQYF	TGTGCCAGCAGGGCGGCCGGCTACGAGCAGTACTTC
-	TRBV30	TRBJ1-1	-	CAWSNRVAAEAFF	TGTGCCTGGAGTAACAGGGTTGCCGCTGAAGCTTTCTTT
-	TRBV19	TRBJ1-6	-	CASTPPGYNSPLHF	TGTGCCAGTACCCCGCCCGGGTATAATTCACCCCTCCACTTT
-	TRBV28	TRBJ1-1	-	CASSSAGGGFEAFF	TGTGCCAGCAGTAGCGCAGGTGGGGGGTTTGAAGCTTTCTTT
-	TRBV13	TRBJ1-2	TRBD1	CASTVGQGAWGYTF	TGTGCCAGCACCGTAGGTCAGGGGGCGTGGGGCTACACCTTC
once	TRBV27	TRBJ2-1	-	CASSYASMVANEQFF	TGTGCCAGCAGTTATGCTAGTATGGTTGCCAATGAGCAGTTCTTC
-	TRBV27	TRBJ2-7	TRBD1	CASSLWTGAEQYF	TGTGCCAGCAGTTTGTGGACAGGGGCCGAGCAGTACTTC
few	TRBV10-3	TRBJ2-3	TRBD2	CAITELAVTDTQYF	TGTGCCATCACTGAACTAGCGGTGACAGATACGCAGTATTTT
-	TRBV7-8	TRBJ2-1	-	CASNPRGGGVSYNEQFF	TGTGCCAGCAACCCCCGGGGAGGGGGGGTCTCCTACAATGAGCAGTTCTTC
-	TRBV18	TRBJ1-5	-	CASSPLSSRGIGQPQHF	TGTGCCAGCTCACCACTATCGAGCCGGGGGATCGGACAGCCCCAGCATTTT
few	TRBV28	TRBJ1-1	-	CASIVGTKNTEAFF	TGTGCCAGCATCGTAGGGACAAAGAACACTGAAGCTTTCTTT
few	TRBV5-1	TRBJ2-3	TRBD1	CASSVTPTGGTDTQYF	TGCGCCAGCAGCGTTACCCCGACAGGGGGCACAGATACGCAGTATTTT
-	TRBV5-1	TRBJ2-7	-	CASSFGQGVYEQYF	TGCGCCAGCAGCTTCGGCCAGGGCGTTTACGAGCAGTACTTC
-	TRBV9	TRBJ2-7	TRBD2	CASSVELAGVSEQYF	TGTGCCAGCAGCGTAGAGCTAGCGGGAGTAAGCGAGCAGTACTTC
once	TRBV9	TRBJ2-1	-	CASSVVGGGGNEQFF	TGTGCCAGCAGCGTAGTCGGCGGAGGTGGCAATGAGCAGTTCTTC
-	TRBV6-6	TRBJ2-5	TRBD2	CASRQGPGGETQYF	TGTGCCAGCAGGCAAGGCCCGGGAGGGGAGACCCAGTACTTC
-	TRBV27	TRBJ2-3	-	CASSPFTGHTDTQYF	TGTGCCAGCAGTCCCTTCACCGGACACACAGATACGCAGTATTTT
once	TRBV5-1	TRBJ2-1	TRBD2	CASSLGLAGIYNEQFF	TGCGCCAGCAGCTTGGGGCTAGCGGGGATCTACAATGAGCAGTTCTTC
-	TRBV6-5	TRBJ1-3	-	CASSYSGYGDGNTIYF	TGTGCCAGCAGTTACTCCGGATACGGGGATGGAAACACCATATATTTT
-	TRBV2	TRBJ1-6	-	CASSAAGTFSGSPLHF	TGTGCCAGCAGTGCAGCTGGGACTTTTTCGGGTTCACCCCTCCACTTT
-	TRBV6-5	TRBJ1-3	-	CASSYQLEAPGNTIYF	TGTGCCAGCAGTTACCAGTTAGAGGCACCCGGAAACACCATATATTTT
-	TRBV10-1	TRBJ1-1	TRBD1	CASSLDRGGTEAFF	TGCGCCAGCTCATTAGACAGGGGAGGCACTGAAGCTTTCTTT
-	TRBV10-3	TRBJ1-1	-	CAISGQGRAFF	TGTGCCATCAGTGGCCAGGGCCGGGCTTTCTTT
-	TRBV7-9	TRBJ2-7	-	CASSLKTGDYEQYF	TGTGCCAGCAGCTTGAAGACAGGAGACTACGAGCAGTACTTC
-	TRBV9	TRBJ2-3	TRBD2	CASSVGGGGDYDTQYF	TGTGCCAGCAGCGTAGGGGGCGGGGGGGATTATGATACGCAGTATTTT
few	TRBV9	TRBJ2-1	-	CASSVEVRADYNEQFF	TGTGCCAGCAGCGTAGAGGTGAGGGCGGACTACAATGAGCAGTTCTTC
few	TRBV19	TRBJ2-7	-	CASMDGTYEQYF	TGTGCCAGTATGGACGGGACCTACGAGCAGTACTTC
-	TRBV6-5	TRBJ1-2	TRBD1	CATSRGQGYGYTF	TGTGCCACATCGCGGGGACAGGGCTATGGCTACACCTTC
-	TRBV30	TRBJ1-3	-	CAWGQSGNTIYF	TGTGCCTGGGGACAATCCGGAAACACCATATATTTT
-	TRBV15	TRBJ1-4	-	CATSTAANEKLFF	TGTGCCACCAGCACCGCGGCTAATGAAAAACTGTTTTTT
few	TRBV5-1	TRBJ1-5	TRBD1	CASSWGQGNQPQHF	TGCGCCAGCAGCTGGGGACAGGGCAATCAGCCCCAGCATTTT
-	TRBV10-3	TRBJ2-3	TRBD2	CAILSGSADTQYF	TGTGCCATCCTTAGCGGGAGCGCAGATACGCAGTATTTT
few	TRBV6-5	TRBJ1-2	TRBD1	CASNSGGINYGYTF	TGTGCCAGCAATTCAGGGGGCATAAACTATGGCTACACCTTC
-	TRBV2	TRBJ1-2	-	CASNPGGGRGGYTF	TGTGCCAGCAACCCTGGGGGGGGACGTGGTGGCTACACCTTC
-	TRBV5-6	TRBJ1-1	-	CASSLYQGRNTEAFF	TGTGCCAGCAGCTTGTACCAGGGGCGGAACACTGAAGCTTTCTTT
-	TRBV11-2	TRBJ2-7	-	CASSPEGPGGLYEQYF	TGTGCCAGCAGCCCGGAGGGTCCAGGTGGGCTCTACGAGCAGTACTTC
once	TRBV18	TRBJ1-5	-	CASSPMGADQPQHF	TGTGCCAGCTCACCAATGGGGGCCGATCAGCCCCAGCATTTT
once	TRBV9	TRBJ2-1	TRBD2	CASSVAGGPGEQFF	TGTGCCAGCAGCGTAGCGGGGGGGCCGGGGGAGCAGTTCTTC